This record concerns one TCR beta chain sequence. The data were taken from a study of T cells in Graves' hyperthyroidism and ophthalmopathy. Across the whole study: The blood sample was taken at first diagnosis, before treatment began.

TCR beta CDR3 sequences were amplified from RNA transcripts. First-round RT-PCR targeting the TCR CDR3 was performed with the HTBI primer set. MiXCR, applied by TCRdb to the multiplex PCR reads, yields one record per CDR3 protein. The sample has hundreds of thousands of distinct CDR3 sequences, 22% seen once. Germline values: CDR1 SEHNR, CDR2 FQNEAQ (reference sequence). The junction had 2 bases not matched to a gene; V was cut back by 3 bases and J by 6 bases. CDR3 length: 16 residues. Sequenced material: blood. This sequence joins TRBV7-9 and TRBJ2-4; TRBD2 aligns across 16 bases. This TCR was recovered from a man aged 25-45 years with Graves' ophthalmopathy. CDR3 protein: CASSFGTSGRANIQYF. The CDR3 nucleotides read TGTGCCAGCAGCTTCGGGACTAGCGGGAGGGCAAACATTCAGTACTTC. Full variable domain (rest looked up from reference TRBV7-9 and TRBJ2-4): DTGVSQNPRHKITKRGQNVTFRCDPISEHNRLYWYRQTLGQGPEFLTYFQNEAQLEKSRLLSDRFSAERPKGSFSTLEIQRTEQGDSAMYLCASSFGTSGRANIQYFGAGTRLSVL.